The 25 T cell receptor beta chains listed next were all sequenced from one sample in a study of shared clonotypes between healthy human individuals. Some clones are missing from TCRdb's copy, which holds only in-frame ones; the method was immunoSEQ multiplex PCR. The top ten clones hold approximately 1.8% of a sample with around 700,000 clones, more than 70% of them seen once. Sequencing was done on a sample of memory CD4+ T cells sorted from blood. Subset defined: CD45RA-negative fraction. Receptors were obtained from a woman aged 25-40 years in good health.

Notes on this clone: The same CDR3 arises from other DNA sequences in this sample as well. J is TRBJ2-7 and V is TRBV29-1, with D maybe TRBD1 (5 bases). Per the germline V gene, CDR1 is SQVTM and CDR2 is ANQGSEA. With 4 bases removed from V and 1 base from J, the gap between germline ends came to 8 bases. This CDR3 contains 12 residues. CDR3 coding DNA: TGCAGCGTTGCCAGGGATTCCTACGAGCAGTACTTC. It translates to CSVARDSYEQYF.

This clone was detected only a few times. The chain combines TRBV4-2 with TRBJ2-7; possible D gene TRBD2, 6 bases. In germline, CDR1 is LGHNA, CDR2 YNFKEQ. V shed 5 bases and J shed 9 bases, with 26 bases lying between them. CDR3 length: 16 residues. CDR3 nucleotides: TGTGCCAGCAGCTTGGCCCGGGGGACTTTTTTTCGTGGGCAGTACTTC. Its translation is CASSLARGTFFRGQYF.

The chain is built from TRBV5-4 and TRBJ2-5; perhaps TRBD2 as D (7 bases). The V gene's germline CDR1 is SGHNT and CDR2 YYREEE (reference sequence). V gave up 4 bases and J gave up 5 bases, with 18 bases separating them. The CDR3 length is 15 residues. CDR3 coding DNA: TGTGCCAGCAGCCCGGGGGCGGGAGTGGGGGAGACCCAGTACTTC. Protein: CASSPGAGVGETQYF.

This chain connects TRBV28 to TRBJ2-7, with 10 bases identical to TRBD2. CDR1 MDHEN and CDR2 SYDVKM come from the germline V gene. This CDR3 region has 15 residues. Losses at the gene ends were 5 bases for V and 2 bases for J; bases not matched to a gene: 6. Here the CDR3 DNA reads TGTGCCAGCAGTGCTGGAGCGGGAGGGCCCTACGAGCAGTACTTC. The encoded protein is CASSAGAGGPYEQYF.

In regard to this clone: Other DNA sequences within the sample encode an identical CDR3. The chain combines TRBV5-1 with TRBJ2-3; D might be TRBD2 (5 bases). This CDR3 has 14 amino acids. The germline CDR1 and CDR2 sequences are SGHRS and YFSETQ. V was trimmed by 2 bases and J by 2 bases, leaving 9 bases between them. CDR3 nucleotide sequence: TGCGCCAGCAGCTTAGCGGAGAACACAGATACGCAGTATTTT. Protein product: CASSLAENTDTQYF.

The rearrangement joins TRBV6-5 to TRBJ2-3; 9 bases match TRBD2. The V gene's germline CDR1 is MNHEY and CDR2 SVGAGI. V trimming: 4 bases; J trimming: 2 bases; junction bases outside the gene matches: 4. This CDR3 spans 15 amino acids. The CDR3, as DNA: TGTGCCAGCAGTTGGGGCGGGAGGGCCACAGATACGCAGTATTTT. Encoded protein: CASSWGGRATDTQYF.

The sample holds a few counts of this clone. This chain connects TRBV30 to TRBJ1-1, with D maybe TRBD1 (6 bases). The germline gives CDR1 GTSNPN, CDR2 SVGIG (reference sequence). This CDR3 comprises 12 residues. V was clipped by 7 bases and J by 0 bases, with 9 bases between them. CDR3: CALDSMNTEAFF. CDR3 bases: TGTGCCTTGGACAGCATGAACACTGAAGCTTTCTTT.

This sequence joins TRBV5-1 and TRBJ1-5; D is uncertain. The V gene lost 4 bases and the J gene lost 5 bases, with 10 bases spanning the gap. This CDR3 has 13 amino acids. Germline V gene lookup returns CDR1 SGHRS and CDR2 YFSETQ. The chain's CDR3 is CASSLDKDQPQHF. Here the CDR3 DNA reads TGCGCCAGCAGCCTGGATAAGGATCAGCCCCAGCATTTT.

This clone was seen a handful of times. Other DNA sequences within the sample encode an identical CDR3. The chain links TRBV5-1 to TRBJ1-5, with 10 nucleotides matching TRBD1. Germline lookup yields CDR1 SGHRS and CDR2 YFSETQ. The CDR3 is 14 amino acids. After removal of 4 bases from V and 7 bases from J, the junction contained 5 bases not matched to a gene. The CDR3, as DNA: TGCGCCAGCAGCCCTGGGACAGGGGCACAGCCCCAGCATTTT. Translation gives CASSPGTGAQPQHF.

J is TRBJ2-5 and V is TRBV5-1; TRBD2 matches at 9 bases. The V gene end was trimmed by 0 bases and the J gene end by 2 bases; junction bases not matched to a gene: 2. This CDR3 contains 15 residues. The germline gives CDR1 SGHRS, CDR2 YFSETQ. CDR3 protein: CASSLGTSVQETQYF. The CDR3 DNA reads TGCGCCAGCAGCTTGGGGACTAGCGTTCAAGAGACCCAGTACTTC.

The chain recombines TRBV5-6 with TRBJ1-3, with no clear D. This CDR3 is 12 amino acids long. CDR1 and CDR2 (germline): SGHDT, YYEEEE. The V end lost 1 base, the J end lost 8 bases, and 7 bases lay between the germline ends. In nucleotides, the CDR3 is TGTGCCAGCAGCTTGTCTAGGGACACCATATATTTT. It specifies CASSLSRDTIYF.

The V gene is TRBV7-9, the J gene TRBJ1-1; D remains ambiguous. Trimming cost V 2 bases and J 3 bases, with 13 bases left between them. The CDR3 loop spans 15 amino acids. Germline-derived CDR1 and CDR2 are SEHNR and FQNEAQ (reference sequence). The CDR3 coding sequence is TGTGCCAGCAGCTTACTGGAGTTTTGGGACACTGAAGCTTTCTTT. Protein sequence: CASSLLEFWDTEAFF.

Of note for this clone: Other nucleotide sequences from this sample produce the same CDR3. The chain is built from TRBV19 and TRBJ2-1; no clear D. The CDR3 has 15 amino acids. Germline assignment: CDR1 LNHDA and CDR2 SQIVND (reference sequence). Trimming left V 1 base short and J 0 bases short, with 7 bases between. The CDR3 sequence: CASSIAGGSYNEQFF. The CDR3 coding sequence is TGTGCCAGTAGTATAGCTGGTGGCTCCTACAATGAGCAGTTCTTC.

The chain joins TRBV9 to TRBJ1-2; perhaps TRBD1 as D (6 bases). The germline V gene has CDR1 SGDLS and CDR2 YYNGEE. Trimming removed 4 bases from V and 8 bases from J, with 18 bases in between. This CDR3 region has 14 residues. CDR3 DNA sequence: TGTGCCAGCAGCTCTACAGGGTTTTCTTACGGCTACACCTTC. This translates into CASSSTGFSYGYTF.

This clone has only a few counts. The chain joins TRBV9 to TRBJ1-2; the D is unclear. The CDR3 has 14 residues. Germline V gene data show CDR1 as SGDLS and CDR2 as YYNGEE. Between the trimmed V and J ends, which lost 2 bases and 5 bases, there was a span of 13 bases. In DNA, the CDR3 is TGTGCCAGCAGCGTCACAACCGCGGAGTATGGCTACACCTTC. This sequence encodes CASSVTTAEYGYTF.

The J gene is TRBJ1-5, the V gene TRBV19; 8 bases agree with TRBD1. The V and J ends lost 5 bases and 7 bases, in that order; junction bases with no gene match: 4. There are 13 residues in the CDR3. Germline lookup yields CDR1 LNHDA and CDR2 SQIVND (reference sequence). The DNA of the CDR3 is TGTGCCAGTAGTCCGGGACAGGAGCAGCCCCAGCATTTT. Translating gives CASSPGQEQPQHF.

In its sample, this clone was seen many times. The chain carries TRBV6-5 and TRBJ1-3; D not resolved. The V end lost 2 bases, the J end lost 4 bases, and 12 bases lay between the germline ends. Germline CDR1 MNHEY, CDR2 SVGAGI. The CDR3 covers 15 residues. Written as DNA, the CDR3 is TGTGCCAGCAGTTACAAATTAGGGCCCGGAAACACCATATATTTT. It yields the protein CASSYKLGPGNTIYF.

J is TRBJ2-1 and V is TRBV29-1; 8 nucleotides match TRBD2. The length of the CDR3 is 14 residues. CDR1 and CDR2 from the germline V gene are SQVTM and ANQGSEA. Trimming at V came to 4 bases and at J to 9 bases, leaving 11 bases not matched to a gene. CDR3 in amino acids: CSVVGGSGIPEQFF. In nucleotides, the CDR3 is TGCAGCGTTGTTGGTGGTAGCGGGATCCCTGAGCAGTTCTTC.

This chain's CDR3 is CASKFAGASYEQYF. The DNA of the CDR3 is TGTGCCAGTAAATTTGCGGGAGCATCCTACGAGCAGTACTTC. The rearrangement uses TRBV19 and TRBJ2-7; 7 bases line up with TRBD2. The V and J ends lost 7 bases and 1 base, in that order; junction bases with no gene match: 7. The CDR3 contains 14 residues. CDR1 LNHDA and CDR2 SQIVND come from the germline V gene (reference sequence).

This sequence joins TRBV27 and TRBJ2-1, with D hard to call. Germline CDR1 reads MNHEY; CDR2 reads SMNVEV (reference sequence). There are 13 residues in the CDR3. Trimming took off 3 bases at V and 6 bases at J, with 9 bases between the two ends. The CDR3 DNA reads as TGTGCCAGCAGTTTTAGGCAGTCCAATGAGCAGTTCTTC. Protein product: CASSFRQSNEQFF.

V and J are TRBV10-3 and TRBJ1-1; tentatively, D is TRBD1 (6 bases). CDR1 is ENHRY, CDR2 SYGVKD, per germline. The CDR3 is 13 residues long. The V end was cut by 8 bases, the J end by 3 bases, with 13 bases between. CDR3 region: CAIANAGDTEAFF. The CDR3, as DNA: TGTGCCATCGCTAATGCAGGGGACACTGAAGCTTTCTTT.

V gene TRBV19 combines with J gene TRBJ1-2; 8 positions agree with TRBD1. V lost 7 bases and J lost 7; bases outside the gene matches: 8. This CDR3 is 13 amino acids long. The germline V gene has CDR1 LNHDA and CDR2 SQIVND (reference sequence). CDR3: CASTGQGVSGYTF. CDR3 bases: TGTGCCAGTACTGGACAGGGAGTAAGTGGCTACACCTTC.

In its sample, this clone was seen a few times. This chain connects TRBV4-2 to TRBJ2-1, with a tentative D call TRBD2 (6 bases). CDR3 length: 16 residues. V was cut by 3 bases and J by 1 base, with 13 bases left in between. Germline CDR1 LGHNA, CDR2 YNFKEQ. The chain's CDR3 is CASSQQRDLSYNEQFF. CDR3 coding DNA: TGTGCCAGCAGCCAGCAACGGGACTTATCCTACAATGAGCAGTTCTTC.

To note about this clone: The identical CDR3 is also encoded by other nucleotide sequences in the sample. This chain connects TRBV27 to TRBJ1-5; D gene ambiguous. CDR3 length: 13 amino acids. Germline loops: CDR1 MNHEY, CDR2 SMNVEV (reference sequence). The V and J ends lost 3 bases and 5 bases respectively, with 8 bases between them. The CDR3 nucleotides read TGTGCCAGCAGTTTTGACCGGGATCAGCCCCAGCATTTT. The encoded protein is CASSFDRDQPQHF.

This rearrangement joins TRBV6-1 to TRBJ2-1, with D maybe TRBD1 (5 bases). Germline CDR1 is MNHNS and CDR2 is SASEGT. With 0 bases removed from V and 12 bases from J, the gap between germline ends came to 12 bases. There are 13 residues in the CDR3. CDR3 sequence reads: CASSEAGQGTQFF. DNA for the CDR3: TGTGCCAGCAGTGAAGCGGGCCAGGGTACGCAGTTCTTC.